Listed here is a single T cell receptor (beta chain). Its antigen is not known. The sample is drawn from a study of a mutant IDH1 vaccine in newly diagnosed glioma. As for the study in general: Patients got radiotherapy, temozolomide, or both beforehand, and most got both.

Study-level findings and limits: Of all patients, 85% to 95% showed vaccine-induced immune responses.

Clones were read by immunoSEQ multiplex PCR, and TCRdb kept only the in-frame ones, dropping some. The sample carries about 68,000 clones, about four fifths recorded once. The germline V gene has CDR1 SGHRS and CDR2 YFSETQ. The V end was cut by 3 bases, the J end by 6 bases, with 15 bases between. The CDR3 sequence is 14 residues long. Time point: baseline, week 1 (first vaccination visit). Treatment noted: pre-vaccination baseline after standard-of-care therapy. Every donor had a new WHO grade 3 or 4 astrocytoma that was IDH1-mutant, with loss of nuclear ATRX. The sequence came from a middle-aged man with glioma. The J gene is TRBJ1-2, the V gene TRBV5-1, with D tentatively TRBD1 (5 bases). Sequencing was performed on PBMCs, taken from a glioma patient treated with radiotherapy, temozolomide or both. The CDR3 spells CASSSGPGQDGYTF. Here the CDR3 DNA reads TGCGCCAGCAGCTCGGGACCAGGGCAGGATGGCTACACCTTC.